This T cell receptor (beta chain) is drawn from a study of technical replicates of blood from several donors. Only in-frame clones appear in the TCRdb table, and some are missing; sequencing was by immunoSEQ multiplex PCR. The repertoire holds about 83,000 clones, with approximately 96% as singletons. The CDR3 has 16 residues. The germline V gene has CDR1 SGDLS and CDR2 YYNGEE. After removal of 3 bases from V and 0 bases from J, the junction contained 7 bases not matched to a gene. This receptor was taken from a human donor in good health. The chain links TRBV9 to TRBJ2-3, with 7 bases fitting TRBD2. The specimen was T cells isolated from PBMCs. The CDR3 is CASSAPGGVSTDTQYF. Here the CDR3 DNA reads TGTGCCAGCAGCGCCCCGGGGGGAGTGAGCACAGATACGCAGTATTTT.